This T cell receptor beta chain was recovered during a study of identical twins. TCRdb reprocessed the 5' RACE reads with MiXCR, giving one entry per CDR3 protein. The sample holds 450,000 or so distinct CDR3 sequences, 20% to 30% seen once. General observations from the study: Fewer insertions marked abundant cord blood beta clonotypes; young adult naive trended weakly, memory not at all.

V was shortened by 1 base and J by 0 bases, with 5 bases between the two germline ends. The CDR3 runs 14 residues. Germline CDR1 and CDR2: SGHKS and YYEKEE (reference sequence). This clonotype showed up just a few times. The target antigen is unknown. This sample also appeared in a second study, on T cells expressing NK-cell markers. That work adds: Beta-chain profiling covered CD3+CD56+NKG2C+, CD3+CD56+NKG2C- and CD3+CD56-NKG2C+ sorted subsets. HCMV specificity of the expanded NKG2C+ T cell clones stayed unclear.

Sequencing was carried out using CD4+ T cells sorted from blood. This chain joins TRBV5-5 and TRBJ2-1; D unresolved. This sequence originates from a woman aged 18-29 years in good health. The CDR3 loop reads CASSLFGSYNEQFF. The CDR3 DNA reads TGTGCCAGCAGCTTGTTTGGCTCCTACAATGAGCAGTTCTTC.